These 11 T cell receptor beta chains were sequenced from one sample in a study of cytomegalovirus exposure and HLA in healthy donors. A multiplex PCR was run with 60 Vbeta primers and 13 Jbeta primers. The data were produced by immunoSEQ multiplex PCR, yet TCRdb's version contains in-frame clones alone and is incomplete. The profile shows around 180,000 clones, about 80% of them singletons. Sequenced material: PBMCs. These receptors were taken from a woman aged 40 to 49 in good health and CMV-seronegative.

The genes are TRBV19 and TRBJ1-5, with TRBD1 identical over 9 bases. Germline loops: CDR1 LNHDA, CDR2 SQIVND (reference sequence). Trimming cost V 4 bases and J 1 base; bases outside gene matches: 5. This CDR3 contains 16 residues. The CDR3 coding sequence is TGTGCCAGTAGTACTCGAACAGGGGGCAGCAATCAGCCCCAGCATTTT. Its translation is CASSTRTGGSNQPQHF.

The J gene is TRBJ2-7, the V gene TRBV28; 7 bases are a match to TRBD2. CDR3 length equals 12 residues. Germline CDR1 reads MDHEN; CDR2 reads SYDVKM. V was pared by 2 bases and J by 11 bases, with 6 bases of the junction left unmatched. In nucleotides, the CDR3 is TGTGCCAGCAGTTTAGGGGCCGGGGGGAAGTACTTC. Protein sequence: CASSLGAGGKYF.

Concerning this clone itself: This sample also contains other DNA sequences that code for the same CDR3. This chain links TRBV15 with TRBJ2-7; weak D call: TRBD2 (6 bases). CDR1 and CDR2 from the germline V gene are LNHNV and YYDKDF (reference sequence). Trimming pared 5 bases from V and 5 bases from J, leaving 10 bases between. CDR3 size: 12 residues. Here the CDR3 DNA reads TGTGCCACCAGCGGGGGGACCGACGAGCAGTACTTC. Protein: CATSGGTDEQYF.

This chain joins TRBV27 and TRBJ2-7, with TRBD1 matching 9 bases. CDR1 and CDR2 from the germline V gene are MNHEY and SMNVEV (reference sequence). Trimming removed 5 bases from V and 1 base from J; junction bases left unmatched: 9. The CDR3 is 16 amino acids. The CDR3 coding sequence is TGTGCCAGCAGTCCCATACCGGGACAGGGTTCCTACGAGCAGTACTTC. This encodes CASSPIPGQGSYEQYF.

This chain connects TRBV19 to TRBJ2-1, with D perhaps matching TRBD2 (5 bases). From germline, CDR1 is LNHDA and CDR2 SQIVND (reference sequence). This CDR3 has 14 amino acids. V lost 4 bases and J lost 4, with 11 bases in between. The CDR3 loop is CASSSSGGYNEQFF. The CDR3 DNA follows: TGTGCCAGTAGTAGTTCAGGAGGTTACAATGAGCAGTTCTTC.

The rearrangement links TRBV5-6 to TRBJ1-6; TRBD1 agrees at 10 bases. CDR1 is SGHDT and CDR2 is YYEEEE in the germline V gene. The CDR3 is made up of 19 amino acids. V trimming: 4 bases; J trimming: 0 bases; junction bases outside the gene matches: 10. The CDR3 DNA sequence: TGTGCCAGCAGCACAAACCGGGACAGGGGAAGCTCCTATAATTCACCCCTCCACTTT. It yields the protein CASSTNRDRGSSYNSPLHF.

The CDR3 sequence is CASSRDRSSYNEQFF. As DNA, the CDR3 is TGCGCCAGCAGCCGGGACAGGAGCTCCTACAATGAGCAGTTCTTC. This rearrangement joins TRBV5-1 to TRBJ2-1, with 8 bases lining up with TRBD1. The germline gives CDR1 SGHRS, CDR2 YFSETQ. J gave up 0 bases and V 4 bases, and 3 bases lay outside the gene matches. This CDR3 has 15 amino acids.

This chain joins TRBV30 and TRBJ2-3; D call uncertain. Germline V gives CDR1 GTSNPN, CDR2 SVGIG (reference sequence). The CDR3 is 10 residues long. The V end was cut by 2 bases, the J end by 7 bases, with 4 bases between. CDR3 sequence (DNA): TGTGCCTGGAGTCAGAATACGCAGTATTTT. Translation: CAWSQNTQYF. The full variable domain, with the rest looked up from reference TRBV30 and TRBJ2-3, is SQTIHQWPATLVQPVGSPLSLECTVEGTSNPNLYWYRQAAGRGLQLLFYSVGIGQISSEVPQNLSASRPQDRQFILSSKKLLLSDSGFYLCAWSQNTQYFGPGTRLTVL.

The chain recombines TRBV29-1 with TRBJ1-1; D not certain. Germline lookup yields CDR1 SQVTM and CDR2 ANQGSEA. The CDR3 runs 13 residues. Trimming left V 2 bases short and J 1 base short, with 8 bases between. CDR3 bases: TGCAGCGTTGAAACCCCAGAGAACACTGAAGCTTTCTTT. It translates to CSVETPENTEAFF.

This chain uses TRBV9 with TRBJ1-6; no clear D. Trimming took off 0 bases at V and 3 bases at J, with 7 bases between the two ends. The CDR3 is made up of 15 amino acids. Germline V lookup: CDR1 SGDLS, CDR2 YYNGEE. CDR3 amino acids: CASSVASVYNSPLHF. The CDR3 region has the DNA TGTGCCAGCAGCGTAGCGTCAGTCTATAATTCACCCCTCCACTTT.

V usage is TRBV7-2 and J usage is TRBJ2-5, with TRBD2 matching 8 bases. Germline-derived CDR1 and CDR2 are SGHTA and FQGNSA. The CDR3 runs 15 residues. The trim removed 3 bases at V and 4 bases at J, leaving 7 bases unmatched. CDR3: CASSFGMREVETQYF. Written as DNA, the CDR3 is TGTGCCAGCAGCTTTGGTATGCGGGAGGTAGAGACCCAGTACTTC.